This T cell receptor beta chain came from a study of blood T cells in healthy people across ages. Then a second PCR, running about 6 to 11 cycles, was carried out with a sample-barcoded 5' primer and a J-beta primer mix. TCRdb re-called the 5' RACE reads through MiXCR, storing one row per CDR3 protein. The data hold 1.8 million or so distinct CDR3 sequences, with around 42% observed a single time. Germline V CDR1 and CDR2: LGHDT, YNNKEL (reference sequence). This CDR3 is 15 amino acids long. V lost 4 bases to trimming and J lost 2 bases, with 14 bases between them. Sequences were obtained from blood. The sequence was obtained from a human donor in good health. This rearrangement joins TRBV3-1 to TRBJ2-5, with D tentatively TRBD1 or TRBD2 (5 bases each). The CDR3 sequence is CASSRASGRQETQYF. CDR3 in DNA: TGTGCCAGCAGCCGAGCATCAGGGAGACAAGAGACCCAGTACTTC.